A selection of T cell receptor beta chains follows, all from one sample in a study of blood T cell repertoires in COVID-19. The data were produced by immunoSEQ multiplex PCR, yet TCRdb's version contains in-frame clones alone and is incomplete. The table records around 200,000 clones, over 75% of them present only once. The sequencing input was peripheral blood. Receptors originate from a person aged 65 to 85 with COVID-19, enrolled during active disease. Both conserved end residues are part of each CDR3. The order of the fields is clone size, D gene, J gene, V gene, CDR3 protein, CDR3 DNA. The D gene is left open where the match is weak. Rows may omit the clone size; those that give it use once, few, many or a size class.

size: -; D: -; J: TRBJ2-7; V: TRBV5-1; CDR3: CASRVTGTYEQYF; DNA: TGCGCCAGCAGGGTGACGGGTACCTACGAGCAGTACTTC
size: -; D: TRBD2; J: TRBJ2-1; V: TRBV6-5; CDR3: CASSISGGPYNEQFF; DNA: TGTGCCAGCAGTATAAGCGGGGGCCCCTACAATGAGCAGTTCTTC
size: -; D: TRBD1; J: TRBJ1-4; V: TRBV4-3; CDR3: CASSRGRQGAEKLFF; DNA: TGCGCCAGCAGCCGAGGGCGACAGGGGGCGGAAAAACTGTTTTTT
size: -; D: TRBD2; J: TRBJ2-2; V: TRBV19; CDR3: CASTGTSGTGELFF; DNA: TGTGCCAGTACCGGGACTAGCGGCACCGGGGAGCTGTTTTTT
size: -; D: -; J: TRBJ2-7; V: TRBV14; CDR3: CASSQRPGLPLEQYF; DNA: TGTGCCAGCAGCCAGCGTCCGGGACTCCCCCTCGAGCAGTACTTC
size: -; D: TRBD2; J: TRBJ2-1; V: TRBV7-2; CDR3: CASTLEMGLANEQFF; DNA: TGTGCCAGCACCCTAGAAATGGGACTAGCGAATGAGCAGTTCTTC
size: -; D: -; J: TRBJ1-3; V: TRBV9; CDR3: CASSVEGRAAGNTIYF; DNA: TGTGCCAGCAGCGTAGAAGGGAGGGCCGCTGGAAACACCATATATTTT
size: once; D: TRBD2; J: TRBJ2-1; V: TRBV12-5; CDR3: CASGLGLSGAFYNEQFF; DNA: TGTGCTAGTGGTTTGGGACTAAGCGGGGCTTTCTACAATGAGCAGTTCTTC
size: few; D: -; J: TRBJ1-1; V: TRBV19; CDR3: CASSIGGSLNTEAFF; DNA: TGTGCCAGTAGTATAGGGGGCAGTTTGAACACTGAAGCTTTCTTT
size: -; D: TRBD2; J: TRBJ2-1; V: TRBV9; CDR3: CASSRSGSSYNEQFF; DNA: TGTGCCAGCAGTCGTAGCGGGAGCTCCTACAATGAGCAGTTCTTC
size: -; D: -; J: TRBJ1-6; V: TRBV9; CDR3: CASSVDPRGNSPLHF; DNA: TGTGCCAGCAGCGTAGACCCCAGGGGTAATTCACCCCTCCACTTT
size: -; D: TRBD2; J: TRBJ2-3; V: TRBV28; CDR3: CASGLLAGGGTDTQYF; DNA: TGTGCCAGCGGACTACTAGCGGGAGGGGGCACAGATACGCAGTATTTT
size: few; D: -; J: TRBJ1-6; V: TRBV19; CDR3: CASSINEGGFSNSPLHF; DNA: TGTGCCAGTAGTATCAATGAGGGCGGCTTTTCTAATTCACCCCTCCACTTT
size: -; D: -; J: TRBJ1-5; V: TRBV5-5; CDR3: CASSTRGEGGQPQHF; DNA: TGTGCCAGCAGCACCAGGGGCGAAGGGGGACAGCCCCAGCATTTT
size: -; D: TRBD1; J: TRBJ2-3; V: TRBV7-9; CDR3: CASRENRGRTDTQYF; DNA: TGTGCCAGCAGGGAGAACAGGGGGCGCACAGATACGCAGTATTTT
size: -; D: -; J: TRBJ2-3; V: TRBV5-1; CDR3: CASSFTLSFNGNTQYF; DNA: TGCGCCAGCAGCTTCACACTCAGTTTTAACGGGAATACGCAGTATTTT
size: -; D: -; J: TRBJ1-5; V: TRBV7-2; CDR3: CASSLVPPGLASQPQHF; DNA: TGTGCCAGCAGCTTAGTGCCTCCGGGTTTAGCCTCTCAGCCCCAGCATTTT
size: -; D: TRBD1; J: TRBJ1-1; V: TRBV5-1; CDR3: CASSEQGAKGEAFF; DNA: TGCGCCAGCAGCGAACAGGGGGCAAAGGGTGAAGCTTTCTTT
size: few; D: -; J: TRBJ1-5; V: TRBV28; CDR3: CASSSPGWDSNQPQHF; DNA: TGTGCCAGCAGCTCCCCAGGGTGGGATAGCAATCAGCCCCAGCATTTT
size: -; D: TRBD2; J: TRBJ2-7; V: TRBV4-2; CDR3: CASSQAGTSSYEQYF; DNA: TGTGCCAGCAGCCAAGCCGGGACTAGCTCCTACGAGCAGTACTTC